The 26 T cell receptor beta chains presented below share a single source sample, sequenced in a study of cytomegalovirus exposure and HLA in healthy donors (dated by TCRdb to about 2017). The library was built by means of the immunoSEQ multiplex PCR assay. The multiplex PCR relied on a mix of 60 forward primers for TCR Vbeta segments and 13 reverse primers for TCR Jbeta segments. TCRdb mirrors the immuneACCESS table, restricted to in-frame sequences. Some clones are absent from its copies; in checked studies, under half trace to an unresolved V gene, and the reason for the others is unknown. The sample data list some 150,000 clones, and roughly 80% of these were observed just once. The ten most abundant clones make up 2.5% to 3.5% of the sample. Sequencing was done on a sample of PBMCs. Every receptor here comes from a female donor in good health and CMV-seronegative.

This clone showed up just a few times. The V gene is TRBV5-8, the J gene TRBJ2-7, with 7 bases fitting TRBD2. This CDR3 has 13 residues. Losses at the gene ends were 1 base for V and 3 bases for J; bases not matched to a gene: 1. Per germline, CDR1 SGHTS and CDR2 YDEGEE. This chain's CDR3 is CASSLWGGYEQYF. In DNA form, the CDR3 reads TGTGCCAGCAGCTTGTGGGGGGGCTACGAGCAGTACTTC.

V is TRBV7-2 and J is TRBJ2-7; 13 nucleotides line up with TRBD2. The CDR3 has 15 residues. Germline values: CDR1 SGHTA, CDR2 FQGNSA. Trimming removed 6 bases from V and 5 bases from J; junction bases left unmatched: 7. For the CDR3, the DNA is TGTGCCAGCAGTAAACTAGCGGGGGGGCACGACGAGCAGTACTTC. Protein sequence: CASSKLAGGHDEQYF.

The chain employs TRBV9 and TRBJ2-1; a possible D gene is TRBD2 (5 bases). CDR3 length: 15 amino acids. Trimming left V 3 bases short and J 3 bases short, with 13 bases between. Germline V gene data show CDR1 as SGDLS and CDR2 as YYNGEE. The CDR3: CASSESGLNYNEQFF. DNA of the CDR3: TGTGCCAGCAGCGAGAGCGGTCTAAACTACAATGAGCAGTTCTTC.

This clone was detected only a few times. The chain couples TRBV2 to TRBJ2-7; TRBD2 matches 7 bases. V shed 5 bases, J shed 1 base, and the junction held 8 bases outside the gene matches. The CDR3 spans 15 residues. In germline, CDR1 is SNHLY, CDR2 FYNNEI. DNA for the CDR3: TGTGCCAGCAGTCCTCGCCTAGCGGCTTCCTACGAGCAGTACTTC. Its translation is CASSPRLAASYEQYF.

The chain combines TRBV6-5 with TRBJ1-3, with unresolved D. Trimming shortened V by 2 bases and J by 2 bases, and 13 bases separated the two germline ends. The length of the CDR3 is 16 residues. Germline assignment: CDR1 MNHEY and CDR2 SVGAGI. The CDR3 region has the DNA TGTGCCAGCAGTTACGGGGTAAGGGAGGCTGGAAACACCATATATTTT. This codes for CASSYGVREAGNTIYF.

The chain couples TRBV28 to TRBJ1-2; D gene uncertain. This CDR3 is 15 amino acids long. CDR1 and CDR2 (germline): MDHEN, SYDVKM. V lost 2 bases and J lost 4, with 14 bases in between. The CDR3 coding sequence is TGTGCCAGCAGTTTAAACCCCACGAGGAGCTATGGCTACACCTTC. It specifies CASSLNPTRSYGYTF.

The rearrangement uses TRBV9 and TRBJ1-4; possibly TRBD1 for D (5 bases). Germline loops: CDR1 SGDLS, CDR2 YYNGEE. There are 14 residues in the CDR3. The germline V and J ends were trimmed by 2 bases and 8 bases, with 13 bases remaining between them. CDR3 sequence reads: CASSVHQGSEKLFF. The CDR3 region has the DNA TGTGCCAGCAGCGTCCACCAGGGTTCCGAAAAACTGTTTTTT.

This clone was observed a few times. In DNA form, the CDR3 reads TGTGCCAGCAGTGCCGCTAGCGGGAGGACTCATGAGCAGTTCTTC. Translating it yields CASSAASGRTHEQFF. J is TRBJ2-1 and V is TRBV6-6; 11 bases agree with TRBD2. This CDR3 region has 15 residues. Germline CDR1 MNHNY, CDR2 SVGAGI (reference sequence). J was trimmed by 8 bases and V by 5 bases; bases with no gene match: 8.

The genes are TRBV4-3 and TRBJ1-6; TRBD1 is a possible D gene (6 bases). This CDR3 spans 15 amino acids. The germline gives CDR1 LGHNA, CDR2 YSLEER. The V gene lost 0 bases and the J gene lost 10 bases, with 13 bases spanning the gap. The CDR3, as DNA: TGCGCCAGCAGCCAAGACACAGGGTACGGGTCACCCCTCCACTTT. It yields the protein CASSQDTGYGSPLHF.

This clone was seen just once. CDR3 amino acids: CASSPTAGNGYGYTF. CDR3 nucleotides: TGTGCCAGCAGTCCTACCGCAGGGAACGGGTATGGCTACACCTTC. The gene calls are TRBV27 and TRBJ1-2, with a tentative D call TRBD1 (5 bases). Germline loops: CDR1 MNHEY, CDR2 SMNVEV (reference sequence). V lost 5 bases and J 5 bases, leaving 18 bases between the germline ends. This CDR3 has 15 residues.

The rearrangement links TRBV28 to TRBJ2-7; 7 bases agree with TRBD1. The germline CDR1 and CDR2 sequences are MDHEN and SYDVKM. V trimming: 2 bases; J trimming: 3 bases; junction bases outside the gene matches: 4. The CDR3 has 14 amino acids. This CDR3 is CASSLGTVYYEQYF. As DNA, the CDR3 is TGTGCCAGCAGTTTAGGGACAGTCTACTACGAGCAGTACTTC.

CDR3: CASTTNRADSNQPQHF. In nucleotides, the CDR3 is TGTGCCAGCACAACCAACAGGGCGGATAGCAATCAGCCCCAGCATTTT. The chain has TRBV27 and TRBJ1-5; D perhaps matches TRBD1 (6 bases). The ends were cut back, 7 bases at V and 0 bases at J, with 16 bases in the middle. Germline CDR1 reads MNHEY; CDR2 reads SMNVEV (reference sequence). There are 16 residues in the CDR3.

The J gene is TRBJ2-1, the V gene TRBV7-3; 8 bases are shared with TRBD2. The germline gives CDR1 SGHTA, CDR2 FQGTGA. V lost 5 bases, J lost 10 bases, and 13 bases stayed unmatched. The CDR3 is 15 residues long. CDR3 sequence reads: CASSKPGLGGNEQFF. CDR3 nucleotides: TGTGCCAGCAGCAAACCGGGACTAGGGGGGAACGAGCAGTTCTTC.

The chain links TRBV6-6 to TRBJ2-1; 7 nucleotides agree with TRBD2. This CDR3 has 15 amino acids. CDR1 is MNHNY, CDR2 SVGAGI, per germline (reference sequence). Germline trimming cut 6 bases from V and 8 bases from J; bases unmatched to any gene: 13. CDR3: CASSTPSGLNDEQFF. CDR3 bases: TGTGCCAGCAGCACCCCTAGCGGACTCAACGATGAGCAGTTCTTC.

Concerning this clone: Other DNA sequences in the same sample also yield this CDR3. The genes are TRBV4-3 and TRBJ1-4; possibly TRBD1 for D (5 bases). The CDR3 runs to 15 residues. Germline CDR1 LGHNA, CDR2 YSLEER. The V end was cut by 0 bases, the J end by 3 bases, with 8 bases between. In nucleotides, the CDR3 is TGCGCCAGCAGCCAAGATCGGGGGGCTAATGAAAAACTGTTTTTT. Residues: CASSQDRGANEKLFF.

Only a few counts were recorded for this clone. This chain's CDR3 is CASSPTGQGKTEAFF. The CDR3 DNA follows: TGTGCCAGCAGCCCCACGGGACAGGGGAAAACTGAAGCTTTCTTT. The chain links TRBV6-5 to TRBJ1-1; 10 nucleotides agree with TRBD1. Germline CDR1 and CDR2: MNHEY and SVGAGI. This CDR3 has 15 amino acids. Trimming at V came to 6 bases and at J to 5 bases, leaving 9 bases not matched to a gene.

This rearrangement joins TRBV30 to TRBJ1-5; D possibly corresponds to TRBD1 (6 bases). Trimming took 5 bases from V and 0 from J, leaving 14 bases between them. CDR3 length: 15 residues. Per germline, CDR1 GTSNPN and CDR2 SVGIG (reference sequence). The CDR3: CAWGGRGYSNQPQHF. CDR3 in DNA: TGTGCCTGGGGCGGGAGGGGGTATAGCAATCAGCCCCAGCATTTT.

V and J are TRBV2 and TRBJ1-2; 9 bases are a match to TRBD1. The CDR3 contains 15 residues. Unmatched junction bases numbered 5, after V lost 6 bases and J lost 0 bases. Germline-derived CDR1 and CDR2 are SNHLY and FYNNEI. CDR3 nucleotide sequence: TGTGCCAGCAGCCCTAGACAGGGGGCTAACTATGGCTACACCTTC. Protein product: CASSPRQGANYGYTF.

The V gene is TRBV27, the J gene TRBJ1-6, with 7 bases lining up with TRBD1. This CDR3 comprises 14 residues. J gave up 10 bases and V 10 bases, and 13 bases lay outside the gene matches. Germline lookup yields CDR1 MNHEY and CDR2 SMNVEV (reference sequence). Written as DNA, the CDR3 is TGTGCCACCTTGACAGGGCGGTTAGTATCACCCCTCCACTTT. It yields the protein CATLTGRLVSPLHF.

V and J are TRBV15 and TRBJ1-6; D may be TRBD1 (5 bases). The CDR3 runs to 13 residues. The V end was cut by 5 bases, the J end by 9 bases, with 11 bases between. Per the germline V gene, CDR1 is LNHNV and CDR2 is YYDKDF (reference sequence). Written as DNA, the CDR3 is TGTGCCACCAGCCCGGGGAGGGGTTCACCCCTCCACTTT. Amino acids: CATSPGRGSPLHF.

The chain joins TRBV25-1 to TRBJ1-6, with 9 nucleotides matching TRBD1. V lost 6 bases, J lost 7 bases, and 4 bases stayed unmatched. This CDR3 has 14 amino acids. Germline-derived CDR1 and CDR2 are MGHDK and SYGVNS. The CDR3 DNA reads TGTGCCAGCAGAACAGACAGGGGGAATTCACCCCTCCACTTT. It specifies CASRTDRGNSPLHF.

The CDR3 DNA sequence: TGTGCCTGGAGCCCAGACGGGACAGGGTCCTACGAGCAGTACTTC. Protein product: CAWSPDGTGSYEQYF. V and J are TRBV30 and TRBJ2-7; 9 nucleotides line up with TRBD1. Unmatched junction bases numbered 7, after V lost 3 bases and J lost 1 base. Germline CDR1 reads GTSNPN; CDR2 reads SVGIG (reference sequence). CDR3 length equals 15 residues.

The chain uses TRBV7-2 and TRBJ2-2; D is undetermined. This CDR3 has 16 residues. Germline values: CDR1 SGHTA, CDR2 FQGNSA. V shed 2 bases and J shed 4 bases, with 14 bases lying between them. CDR3 nucleotides: TGTGCCAGCAGCTTAAGTGGCGGATTCATCACCGGGGAGCTGTTTTTT. Its protein product is CASSLSGGFITGELFF.

V usage is TRBV5-1 and J usage is TRBJ2-5, with 10 bases lining up with TRBD2. Per the germline V gene, CDR1 is SGHRS and CDR2 is YFSETQ. Trimming cost V 0 bases and J 1 base; bases outside gene matches: 9. The CDR3 covers 18 residues. The CDR3 nucleotides read TGCGCCAGCAGCTTGGAAGTGAGCGGGAGGGGATCCCAAGAGACCCAGTACTTC. Its translation: CASSLEVSGRGSQETQYF.

In this sample, this clone turned up a few times. The chain links TRBV27 to TRBJ2-2; D might be TRBD1 (6 bases). The CDR3 covers 16 residues. Germline V gives CDR1 MNHEY, CDR2 SMNVEV (reference sequence). The V gene lost 5 bases and the J gene lost 4 bases, with 17 bases spanning the gap. CDR3 region: CASSRYEGVGTGELFF. The DNA of the CDR3 is TGTGCCAGCAGTAGGTACGAGGGGGTCGGCACCGGGGAGCTGTTTTTT.

This chain uses TRBV7-9 with TRBJ2-7; D is unclear. CDR1 is SEHNR, CDR2 FQNEAQ, per germline (reference sequence). The V and J ends lost 5 bases and 2 bases respectively, with 4 bases between them. This CDR3 is 11 amino acids long. This chain's CDR3 is CASSSTYEQYF. For the CDR3, the DNA is TGTGCCAGCAGCAGCACCTACGAGCAGTACTTC.